This T cell receptor (beta chain) was sequenced for a study of cytomegalovirus exposure and HLA in healthy donors. As for this clone: Its specificity is unknown.

Between the trimmed V and J ends, which lost 5 bases and 6 bases, there was a span of 14 bases. CDR3 size: 13 residues. Per germline, CDR1 WNHNN and CDR2 SYGVQD (reference sequence). Those who donated were healthy bone marrow donors. Regarding the study as a whole: Later, TCR association rates were found to vary by HLA locus, highest for DRB1 and lowest for HLA-C.

The PCR employed 60 Vbeta primers together with 13 Jbeta primers. Libraries were prepared by immunoSEQ multiplex PCR; TCRdb keeps only in-frame clonotypes and omits some of them. The repertoire includes some 77,000 clones, approximately 80% of them detected once, and roughly 25% sits in the top ten. This sequence was found in a woman in her forties or fifties in good health and CMV-seropositive. The chain links TRBV10-1 to TRBJ2-7; TRBD1 is a possible D gene (5 bases). The sample comprised PBMCs. CDR3 nucleotides: TGCGCCAGCAGTCCTTACCAGGGTCGCGAGCAGTACTTC. This encodes CASSPYQGREQYF.